This entry lists 8 T cell receptor beta chains sequenced from one sample in a study of T cell responses to AZD1222 COVID-19 vaccine (dated by TCRdb to about 2021). Libraries came from the immunoSEQ multiplex PCR assay. TCRdb obtained this table from immuneACCESS and retained in-frame rearrangements with V and J assigned. These tables miss some clones; where compared with another copy, unresolved V genes account for less than half of the shortfall, and the remainder is unexplained. This sample has 140,000 to 150,000 clones in its table, and nearly 95% of those were observed once. The ten most abundant clones make up roughly 5% of the sample. In the paper's terms, the time point label means: baseline before first vaccination. The input for sequencing was peripheral blood, taken on day 0 of AZD1222 vaccination. The receptors derive from an adult in good health.

The rearrangement links TRBV4-1 to TRBJ1-1, with a weak D call TRBD1 (6 bases). Per the germline V gene, CDR1 is MGHRA and CDR2 is YSYEKL. V was cut by 5 bases and J by 0 bases, with 19 bases left in between. This CDR3 has 17 amino acids. The CDR3 loop reads CASSRSPGQIMNTEAFF. CDR3 nucleotides: TGCGCCAGCAGCAGGTCTCCCGGACAGATTATGAACACTGAAGCTTTCTTT.

The chain employs TRBV5-1 and TRBJ1-4; D gene uncertain. The CDR3 consists of 16 residues. Trimming shortened V by 0 bases and J by 3 bases, and 12 bases separated the two germline ends. Germline V CDR1 and CDR2: SGHRS, YFSETQ. Here the CDR3 DNA reads TGCGCCAGCAGCTTGGGACAAGCGGCACCTAATGAAAAACTGTTTTTT. It yields the protein CASSLGQAAPNEKLFF. The variable domain in full, with the rest retrieved from reference TRBV5-1 and TRBJ1-4, is KAGVTQTPRYLIKTRGQQVTLSCSPISGHRSVSWYQQTPGQGLQFLFEYFSETQRNKGNFPGRFSGRQFSNSRSEMNVSTLELGDSALYLCASSLGQAAPNEKLFFGSGTQLSVL.

The V and J genes are TRBV4-1 and TRBJ1-4; no clear D. Germline V gene lookup returns CDR1 MGHRA and CDR2 YSYEKL. There are 16 residues in the CDR3. Trimming shortened V by 1 base and J by 1 base, and 10 bases separated the two germline ends. The CDR3 spells CASSQASGITNEKLFF. Here the CDR3 DNA reads TGCGCCAGCAGCCAAGCTTCCGGCATAACTAATGAAAAACTGTTTTTT.

This chain uses TRBV19 with TRBJ2-2; 10 bases fit TRBD1. Germline V lookup: CDR1 LNHDA, CDR2 SQIVND (reference sequence). Trimming removed 8 bases from V and 3 bases from J; junction bases left unmatched: 9. CDR3 length equals 16 residues. The CDR3 nucleotides read TGTGCCAGTGGCGACAGGGGGCTTTCGCACACCGGGGAGCTGTTTTTT. Protein: CASGDRGLSHTGELFF.

The rearrangement joins TRBV28 to TRBJ1-2, with TRBD1 identical over 7 bases. V shed 8 bases and J 2 bases; nucleotides not matched to a gene: 5. The CDR3 loop spans 13 amino acids. The V gene's germline CDR1 is MDHEN and CDR2 SYDVKM. The CDR3 DNA sequence: TGTGCCAGCGAGGGACAGAACAACTATGGCTACACCTTC. It encodes CASEGQNNYGYTF.

This sequence joins TRBV18 and TRBJ1-1, with D tentatively TRBD1 (5 bases). The length of the CDR3 is 14 residues. V lost 2 bases to trimming and J lost 1 base, with 8 bases between them. The germline CDR1 and CDR2 sequences are KGHSH and LQKENI. The CDR3 DNA sequence: TGTGCCAGCTCACCAAGGCAGGGGAACACTGAAGCTTTCTTT. Its translation is CASSPRQGNTEAFF.

J is TRBJ2-6 and V is TRBV19, with a tentative D call TRBD1 (6 bases). Germline CDR1 reads LNHDA; CDR2 reads SQIVND (reference sequence). CDR3 length: 16 residues. Trimming cost V 3 bases and J 0 bases, with 9 bases left between them. CDR3 DNA sequence: TGTGCCAGTAGTATTACAGGGAACTCTGGGGCCAACGTCCTGACTTTC. This codes for CASSITGNSGANVLTF.

J is TRBJ1-4 and V is TRBV28; tentatively, D is TRBD1 (5 bases). The CDR3 totals 15 residues. Trimming shortened V by 5 bases and J by 6 bases, and 16 bases separated the two germline ends. Germline V gives CDR1 MDHEN, CDR2 SYDVKM. CDR3 in amino acids: CASSRTGGSYEKLFF. DNA of the CDR3: TGTGCCAGCAGTCGCACGGGGGGATCGTATGAAAAACTGTTTTTT.